This TCR beta chain was sequenced in a study of CXCR3-negative and CXCR3-positive naive CD8 T cells. CD45RO-CCR7+CD27+CD95- marked naive CD8+ T cells. About this clonotype: The antigen is unknown.

Germline CDR1 and CDR2: MNHEY and SVGEGT. The CDR3 has 14 amino acids. Findings and caveats of the study: Freshly isolated PBMCs were used in most assays, given partial CXCR3 loss after freezing. TRB CDR3 properties indicated TCR strength, while surface CD5 was similar across naive subsets. More hydrophobic TRB CDR3s were found in CXCR3-positive naive cells than in CXCR3-negative naive cells. Similarly elevated diversity marked both naive subsets, with memory CD8+ cells showing far lower diversity.

All TRB cDNA libraries came from 5' RACE performed with UMI labels. TCRdb re-analyzed the 5' RACE reads; it lists each CDR3 protein once, without DNA. The table for this sample gives over 50,000 distinct CDR3 sequences. Sequenced: naive CXCR3+ CD8+ T cells from blood. The sample's subset: CD45RO-CCR7+CD27+CD95- naive CD8+ T cells expressing CXCR3 (TNR3+). The chain has TRBV6-2 or TRBV6-3 and TRBJ2-1; TCRdb's D call of TRBD1 is untestable without DNA. The origin of this receptor is a human donor in good health. Some clones in this sample may be carry-over from other donors' samples. CDR3 sequence reads: CASSPEVEGGEQFF.